Following are 7 T cell receptor beta chains from one sample sequenced in a study of CXCR3-negative and CXCR3-positive naive CD8 T cells. Libraries were UMI-labeled 5' RACE TRB cDNA. Reprocessing the 5' RACE reads, TCRdb reports a single entry for every CDR3 protein and omits DNA. This repertoire includes over 100,000 distinct CDR3 sequences. The sample comprised naive CXCR3- CD8+ T cells from blood. Sample subset: CD45RO-CCR7+CD27+CD95- naive CD8+ T cells lacking CXCR3 (TNR3-). The origin of the receptors is a human donor in good health. Some clones in this sample may be carry-over from other donors' samples.

The rearrangement uses TRBV4-3 and TRBJ2-7; the D call of TRBD1 rests on TCRdb alone, since no DNA is present to check it. CDR3 length: 15 amino acids. Germline assignment: CDR1 LGHNA and CDR2 YSLEER. CDR3 in amino acids: CASSQDTQGELEQYF.

V gene TRBV25-1 combines with J gene TRBJ1-1. The CDR3 consists of 11 residues. CDR1 MGHDK and CDR2 SYGVNS come from the germline V gene. The CDR3 is CASKAGTEAFF.

The V gene is TRBV4-1, the J gene TRBJ2-7. The CDR3 is 14 amino acids. Germline V gene data show CDR1 as MGHRA and CDR2 as YSYEKL. CDR3 in amino acids: CASSLFWTTGEQYF.

V usage is TRBV29-1 and J usage is TRBJ2-1; the TCRdb D gene call, TRBD1, has no DNA to confirm it. Germline V gene sequence: CDR1 SQVTM, CDR2 ANQGSEA. The CDR3 spans 13 residues. The CDR3 reads CSVRVADWDEQFF.

The rearrangement links TRBV3-1 to TRBJ2-1; TCRdb picks TRBD1, but there is no DNA to check that call. CDR3 length: 12 amino acids. CDR1 is LGHDT, CDR2 YNNKEL, per germline (reference sequence). This CDR3 is CASRQTGNEQFF.

This chain uses TRBV29-1 with TRBJ2-5. This CDR3 has 14 amino acids. Germline V gene sequence: CDR1 SQVTM, CDR2 ANQGSEA. The CDR3 is CSVVDSPSGETQYF.

The chain joins TRBV12-3 or TRBV12-4 to TRBJ2-2; TCRdb calls TRBD1, which cannot be checked without DNA. The length of the CDR3 is 19 residues. Here the CDR3 reads CASSLGKGRGTIATGELFF.